The clone carrying this TCR beta chain was detected many times. This record belongs to a study of breast tumors, draining lymph nodes, adjacent tissues. There are 10 residues in the CDR3. With 5 bases removed from V and 8 bases from J, the gap between germline ends came to 6 bases. Germline V gene sequence: CDR1 MDHEN, CDR2 SYDVKM. Axillary draining lymph nodes of breast cancer patients supplied the node samples. TCRdb reanalysed the multiplex PCR reads using MiXCR and keeps one entry per CDR3 protein. The sample lists under 150,000 distinct CDR3 sequences, 20% to 25% seen once, with 2% to 2.5% in the top ten.

This receptor was taken from a female donor with breast cancer. Some clones in this sample may be carry-over from other donors' samples. The chain employs TRBV28 and TRBJ1-2; D unresolved. Specimen: axillary lymph node tissue. CDR3 in amino acids: CASSRTGYTF. The CDR3 bases are TGTGCCAGCAGTCGAACGGGCTACACCTTC.